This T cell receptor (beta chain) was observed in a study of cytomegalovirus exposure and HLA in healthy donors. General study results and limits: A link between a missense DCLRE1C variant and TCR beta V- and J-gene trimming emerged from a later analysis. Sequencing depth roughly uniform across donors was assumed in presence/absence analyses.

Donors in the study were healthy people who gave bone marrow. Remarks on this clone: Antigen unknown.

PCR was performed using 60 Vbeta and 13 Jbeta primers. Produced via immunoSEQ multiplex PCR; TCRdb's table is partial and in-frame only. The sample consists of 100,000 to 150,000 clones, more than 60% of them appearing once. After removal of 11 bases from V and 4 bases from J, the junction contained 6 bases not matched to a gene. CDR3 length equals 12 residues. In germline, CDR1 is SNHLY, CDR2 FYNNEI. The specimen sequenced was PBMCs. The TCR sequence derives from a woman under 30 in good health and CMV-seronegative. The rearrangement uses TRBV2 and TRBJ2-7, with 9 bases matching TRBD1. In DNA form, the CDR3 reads TGTGCCTCCCGGGACAGGGTGTACGAGCAGTACTTC. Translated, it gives CASRDRVYEQYF. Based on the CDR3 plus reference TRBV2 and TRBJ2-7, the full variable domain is EPEVTQTPSHQVTQMGQEVILRCVPISNHLYFYWYRQILGQKVEFLVSFYNNEISEKSEIFDDQFSVERPDGSNFTLKIRSTKLEDSAMYFCASRDRVYEQYFGPGTRLTVT.